The clone carrying this TCR beta chain was observed a few times. Assay used: immunoSEQ multiplex PCR; TCRdb lists only in-frame clones, some missing. Among tens of thousands of clones listed, more than 75% were seen once. The sample comes from a study of OX40 agonist ivuxolimab in advanced cancers. Whole-study context: Patients received the agonistic anti-OX40 (CD134) antibody ivuxolimab. Each dose-escalation patient presented with hepatocellular carcinoma, melanoma, renal cell or head and neck cancer. People who had prior anti-PD-1, anti-PD-L1 or anti-CTLA-4 therapy could take part, and 35% to 50% had some. Partial responses were achieved by three patients, of whom one had hepatocellular carcinoma and two had cutaneous melanoma.

This CDR3 is built from 13 residues. V was pared by 6 bases and J by 10 bases, with 6 bases of the junction left unmatched. Germline CDR1 is SNHLY and CDR2 is FYNNEI. This receptor was obtained from an adult with an advanced solid tumor such as melanoma, head and neck, liver or kidney cancer. The V and J genes are TRBV2 and TRBJ1-6, with 7 positions matching TRBD1. The sample was CD4+ or CD8+ T cells sorted from blood, taken in a trial of the OX40 agonist ivuxolimab. The chain's CDR3 is CASRPGQRSPLHF. The CDR3 DNA sequence: TGTGCCAGCAGACCGGGACAGAGGTCACCCCTCCACTTT.